This T cell receptor beta chain was identified in a study of CD8+ T cells in alopecia areata. This clone was observed a few times. Antigen: not known. Notes on the study in general: Scalp data also include sequences from resident alphabeta T cells of normal skin.

CDR1 is SQVTM and CDR2 is ANQGSEA in the germline V gene. Trimming took 7 bases from V and 4 from J; bases not matched to a gene: 5. The CDR3 covers 14 residues. Reverse transcription of extracted RNA yielded cDNA, which provided the sequencing template. This table comes from immunoSEQ multiplex PCR, and its TCRdb copy is limited to in-frame clones, with some not included. This sample has roughly 150,000 clones, with 50% to 60% found just once. This sequence originates from a human donor in good health. The chain employs TRBV29-1 and TRBJ2-2; 11 bases agree with TRBD2. Material for sequencing was CD4+ T cells sorted from blood. The CDR3 DNA follows: TGCAGCGCCATAGCGGGAGGGCCCACCGGGGAGCTGTTTTTT. The encoded protein is CSAIAGGPTGELFF.